This T cell receptor beta chain originates from a study of shared clonotypes between healthy human individuals. Overall study findings and caveats: Among non-shared clonotypes, generation probabilities were lower than among those shared by all four donors.

The CDR3 has 16 residues. Trimming removed 2 bases from V and 1 base from J, with 11 bases in between. CDR1 and CDR2 from the germline V gene are MNHNS and SASEGT. A remark on this clone: Its antigen is not known.

The repertoire was sequenced with immunoSEQ multiplex PCR; TCRdb's copy has only in-frame clones and lacks some. The data contain 2 million or so clones, 85% to 95% of them singletons. The sequence came from a man between 18 and 35 years old in good health. Sequenced sample: naive CD4+ T cells sorted from blood. Subset reported: CD45RA+ positively selected. The chain uses TRBV6-1 and TRBJ1-4; D is possibly TRBD1 (5 bases). The CDR3, as DNA: TGTGCCAGCAGTGAAACACGACAGCGAACTAATGAAAAACTGTTTTTT. Its translation is CASSETRQRTNEKLFF.